This is a list of T cell receptor beta chains from one sample in a study of shared clonotypes between healthy human individuals. Some clones are missing from TCRdb's copy, which holds only in-frame ones; the method was immunoSEQ multiplex PCR. The table lists approximately 1,000,000 clones, roughly 74% of them singletons. Sequencing input: memory CD4+ T cells from PBMCs. The receptor set was obtained from a young man in good health. Some clones in this sample may be carry-over from other donors' samples. The CDR3 runs from the conserved cysteine through the conserved F or W. A D gene is named only where the DNA matches it firmly. Part of the rows lack a size; the others show once, few, many or a class for expanded clones.

TRBJ2-5	TRBV5-6	.	.	TGTGCCAGCAGCCTACGTACCTTGGGGGGAGAGACCCAGTACTTC	CASSLRTLGGETQYF
TRBJ2-1	TRBV9	TRBD2	.	TGTGCCAGCAGCGTACGGTCTAGCGGAAACAATGAGCAGTTCTTC	CASSVRSSGNNEQFF
TRBJ2-7	TRBV2	TRBD1	.	TGTGCCAGCAGTACGGACAGGGGGGGCGAGCAGTACTTC	CASSTDRGGEQYF
TRBJ1-1	TRBV5-1	.	few	TGCGCCAGCAGCTTGAATCCGAACACTGAAGCTTTCTTT	CASSLNPNTEAFF
TRBJ2-1	TRBV7-9	.	.	TGTGCCAGCAGCTTTCGGGCCAACTCCTACAATGAGCAGTTCTTC	CASSFRANSYNEQFF
TRBJ2-2	TRBV28	.	.	TGTGCCAGCAGCCCTGGCGGAGCCGCGAACACCGGGGAGCTGTTTTTT	CASSPGGAANTGELFF
TRBJ1-4	TRBV7-9	TRBD1	.	TGTGCCAGCAGCGTCGGGACAGGGGATGAAAAACTGTTTTTT	CASSVGTGDEKLFF
TRBJ2-7	TRBV7-2	.	.	TGTGCCAGCAGCTTAGGGGGACTGCCCTACGAGCAGTACTTC	CASSLGGLPYEQYF
TRBJ1-3	TRBV2	.	.	TGTGCCAGCAGTGAAACAGGCTCTGGAAACACCATATATTTT	CASSETGSGNTIYF
TRBJ2-1	TRBV5-1	.	.	TGCGCCAGCAGCCAGGCGTCCTACAATGAGCAGTTCTTC	CASSQASYNEQFF
TRBJ1-1	TRBV28	TRBD1	.	TGTGCCAGCAGTTTTACAGGGGTCGAGACTGAAGCTTTCTTT	CASSFTGVETEAFF
TRBJ1-1	TRBV28	.	.	TGTGCCAGCAAAGGTCCGGGGAACACTGAAGCTTTCTTT	CASKGPGNTEAFF
TRBJ1-1	TRBV5-1	.	.	TGCGCCAGCAGCATGGGACCGACACCGAACACTGAAGCTTTCTTT	CASSMGPTPNTEAFF
TRBJ2-5	TRBV14	TRBD2	.	TGTGCCAGCAGCCAAGATCAAGGACTAGCGGGACCTCAAGAGACCCAGTACTTC	CASSQDQGLAGPQETQYF
TRBJ2-2	TRBV2	TRBD2	.	TGTGCCAGCAGGGGGAGGGCCCTCGCGACCGGGGAGCTGTTTTTT	CASRGRALATGELFF
TRBJ1-2	TRBV7-2	.	once	TGTGCCAGCAGCACGCATGACAGCCATGGCTACACCTTC	CASSTHDSHGYTF
TRBJ1-1	TRBV28	.	.	TGTGCCAGCAGGGACCCCACGGGGGCCACTGAAGCTTTCTTT	CASRDPTGATEAFF
TRBJ2-7	TRBV30	TRBD2	.	TGTGCCTGGAGTGTACAACTAGCGGGAGCCTACGAGCAGTACTTC	CAWSVQLAGAYEQYF
TRBJ1-2	TRBV7-9	.	.	TGTGCCAGCAGCCGTGACTTAAACTATGGCTACACCTTC	CASSRDLNYGYTF
TRBJ1-5	TRBV10-2	.	.	TGCGCCAGCAGTGTATCGGGACAAGCGGGCAATCAGCCCCAGCATTTT	CASSVSGQAGNQPQHF
TRBJ2-1	TRBV18	.	.	TGTGCCAGCTCACTAACATCAGATCCCTCCTACAATGAGCAGTTCTTC	CASSLTSDPSYNEQFF
TRBJ2-1	TRBV11-3	.	.	TGTGCCAGCAGCTTAGATGCAGGGGGAGGACAGTTCTTC	CASSLDAGGGQFF
TRBJ1-1	TRBV18	.	.	TGTGCCAGCTCGCAACACAAGAACACTGAAGCTTTCTTT	CASSQHKNTEAFF
TRBJ1-2	TRBV28	.	.	TGTGCCAGCAGTTTTCCTACCGAGTCTAGCCCGGGTGGCTACACCTTC	CASSFPTESSPGGYTF
TRBJ2-5	TRBV29-1	.	.	TGCAGCGTTATGGATAGTGAGGGTCAAGAGACCCAGTACTTC	CSVMDSEGQETQYF
TRBJ2-3	TRBV27	TRBD2	many	TGTGCCAGCAGTTCTAAACTGACTAGCGGGGGTAACTTAGATACGCAGTATTTT	CASSSKLTSGGNLDTQYF
TRBJ2-2	TRBV5-1	.	.	TGCGCCAGCAGCAGCCTAACAGGGTCGGCCGGGGAGCTGTTTTTT	CASSSLTGSAGELFF
TRBJ2-7	TRBV6-6	.	.	TGTGCCAGCAGTTACATCGACACTTACGAGCAGTACTTC	CASSYIDTYEQYF
TRBJ1-5	TRBV18	.	.	TGTGCCAGCCAGGAGGGCGCGAGTCAGCCCCAGCATTTT	CASQEGASQPQHF
TRBJ2-3	TRBV18	TRBD2	.	TGTGTCAGCTCACCCCTAGCTAGCGGGAGCACAGATACGCAGTATTTT	CVSSPLASGSTDTQYF
TRBJ2-5	TRBV7-3	TRBD1	.	TGTGCCAGCAGCTTTGGGACAGGGGGCGACGAGACCCAGTACTTC	CASSFGTGGDETQYF
TRBJ2-1	TRBV5-4	TRBD2	.	TGTGCCAGCAGTCGAACTAGCGGGACCAACAATGAGCAGTTCTTC	CASSRTSGTNNEQFF
TRBJ1-3	TRBV7-8	.	.	TGTGCCAGCAGCTTAGCTCACTCGGGGGAAGGACGATATTGGAGCTCTGGAAACACCATATATTTT	CASSLAHSGEGRYWSSGNTIYF
TRBJ1-5	TRBV6-7	.	few	TGTGCCAGCAGTTCTATAAGGGATCAGCCCCAGCATTTT	CASSSIRDQPQHF
TRBJ2-3	TRBV5-1	.	.	TGCGCCAGCAGCTTGAACAGTCCAGATACGCAGTATTTT	CASSLNSPDTQYF